The source of this T cell receptor (beta chain) is a study of T cell responses to AZD1222 COVID-19 vaccine (dated by TCRdb to about 2021). With regard to the full study: AZD1222 recipients with second doses at about 4 weeks or about 12 weeks were pooled, because spike-specific TCR depth and breadth did not differ between schedules. Trial participants were enrolled into age subgroups of 18-55, 56-69 and 70-plus years, which contained approximately 150, 28 and 58 TCR-sequenced participants, respectively. A total of 230 to 250 trial participants underwent TCR sequencing, of whom more than 200 had received two doses of AZD1222 and about 26 had received two doses of the MenACWY control vaccine.

Overall study results and their limits: Participants were mostly white British, with more females than males. The authors suggested clonal diversity may have been underestimated. Vaccine-associated CD4 TCRs spanned the whole spike protein, with dominant responses in regions 160-218 and 743-854. Reportedly, close to half of the unique spike-specific TCRs recognized epitopes lying outside the regions that are mutated in the B.1.351 and B.1.1.7 variants. Conclusions about previously exposed vaccinees are limited, since just a handful of AZD1222 recipients were seropositive for SARS-CoV-2 at baseline. The 56-69-year group was small, and its depth increase did not reach significance, likely because of low power. Because no day 14 peak-response samples were available, repertoires were characterized only after the peak T cell response. A significant rise in spike-specific TCR breadth and depth was observed after two AZD1222 doses relative to day 0 and relative to MenACWY recipients.

What this sample's time point label stands for: baseline before first vaccination. Samples from vaccinated people were obtained from the UK trials COV001 and COV002, which included a single-blind randomized controlled phase 2/3 trial of AZD1222 (ChAdOx1 nCoV-19) in healthy adults. For TCRbeta chain sequencing, PBMC samples were collected from trial participants at day 0 and at day 28 after the second dose. Comment on this clone: The clone's antigen remains unknown. Per-base quality was not reported, and no clone a single base away is much larger than it.

According to the germline V gene (reference sequence), CDR1 reads MNHEY and CDR2 reads SMNVEV. The CDR3 starts with the cysteine, ends with the phenylalanine, and has 13 residues. The sequence is cut down to CDR3 DNA, 39 bases in frame from base 1. V gives up 3 bases and J gives up 1 base, and the segment between their germline ends measures 6 bases. The CDR3 regions of human TCRbeta chains were analyzed by immunosequencing. On the study's bioinformatics: TCRs in the repertoires were matched against a reference library of SARS-CoV-2-specific TCRs that had been generated with the MIRA antigen-specificity platform. Breadth meant the fraction of unique TCRs that were SARS-CoV-2-associated, whereas depth meant the fraction of total T cells that were SARS-CoV-2-associated. Using the MIRA data, each spike-specific TCR was assigned both to the spike region to which the TCR was reactive and to a CD4 or CD8 class. Log10-transformed breadth and depth values were compared by one-way ANOVA with Sidak's multiple comparisons tests. What TCRdb holds here is the immuneACCESS table cut down to in-frame rearrangements. Part of the clones is not present; checked against another copy, under half of the missing clones reflect an unresolved V gene, and the others are unexplained. V and J calls and clone size follow that table, whereas D and trimming were derived from the DNA. This sample is represented by approximately 130,000 clones; about 92% of them were singletons. The biggest ten clones account for 1.1% of the sample.

The source of this sequence is an adult in good health. The sample was peripheral blood, taken on day 0 of AZD1222 vaccination. The chain uses TRBV27 and TRBJ1-1; the D gene is perhaps TRBD1, on 6 matching bases. The CDR3 region has the sequence CASSLTGNTEAFF. DNA sequence: TGTGCCAGCAGTTTGACAGGGAACACTGAAGCTTTCTTT.